The 32 T cell receptor beta chains presented below share a single source sample, sequenced in a study of vaccination and CD4 T cells after COVID-19. Sequencing of cultured CD4+ T cell DNA used the Oncomine TCR Beta short-read assay. TCRdb processed the PCR reads anew with MiXCR; each CDR3 protein has one entry. The sample carries about 19,000 distinct CDR3 sequences, approximately 50% recorded once. For these TCRs, the target antigens are not known. Treatment defined: roughly ten-day PBMC culture with coronavirus spike peptide pools or control peptides (ViraFEST assay). Sequenced material: CD4+ T cells from blood, cultured in vitro. These TCRs come from a human donor who had recovered from COVID-19.

The chain has TRBV24-1 and TRBJ2-7; 14 bases are shared with TRBD2. Germline V gene data show CDR1 as KGHDR and CDR2 as SFDVKD. This CDR3 is 16 amino acids long. Trimming took 4 bases from V and 4 from J; bases not matched to a gene: 5. The DNA of the CDR3 is TGTGCCACCAGTGACCCTGGACTAGCGGGAGGATACGAGCAGTACTTC. As protein: CATSDPGLAGGYEQYF.

The rearrangement links TRBV29-1 to TRBJ2-3, with D maybe TRBD2 (5 bases). Trimming stripped 8 bases from V and 6 bases from J, with 24 bases between. The V gene's germline CDR1 is SQVTM and CDR2 ANQGSEA. This CDR3 contains 15 residues. CDR3 region: CSTSGSPLEADTQYF. The CDR3 bases are TGCAGCACCAGCGGTTCTCCCCTGGAGGCTGATACGCAGTATTTT.

This chain connects TRBV2 to TRBJ2-3, with TRBD1 matching 10 bases. This CDR3 is built from 14 residues. Trimming took 5 bases from V and 8 from J; bases not matched to a gene: 7. Per germline, CDR1 SNHLY and CDR2 FYNNEI. The CDR3 nucleotides are TGTGCCAGCAGTCCCGGGACAGGGGCTGGTACGCAGTATTTT. Translated: CASSPGTGAGTQYF.

CDR3 nucleotide sequence: TGTGCCAGCAGCCCGGGACAGTACACCGGGGAGCTGTTTTTT. Amino acids: CASSPGQYTGELFF. This chain links TRBV7-3 with TRBJ2-2; 7 bases fit TRBD1. Looked up from germline, CDR1 is SGHTA and CDR2 is FQGTGA. This CDR3 has 14 residues. Unmatched junction bases numbered 3, after V lost 5 bases and J lost 3 bases.

This chain connects TRBV6-1 to TRBJ1-2; D not resolved. Germline-derived CDR1 and CDR2 are MNHNS and SASEGT. With 2 bases removed from V and 0 bases from J, the gap between germline ends came to 7 bases. The CDR3 sequence is 14 residues long. Written as DNA, the CDR3 is TGTGCCAGCAGTGAAACCCTATCTAACTATGGCTACACCTTC. Translating it yields CASSETLSNYGYTF.

The rearrangement uses TRBV12-3 or TRBV12-4 and TRBJ2-4; no firm D call. The CDR3 has 15 amino acids. V lost 5 bases and J 6 bases, leaving 17 bases between the germline ends. The CDR3 sequence: CASSLTTGSRNIQYF. The CDR3 bases are TGTGCCAGCAGTCTAACTACGGGCTCTAGAAACATTCAGTACTTC.

This clonotype was counted between two and nine times. J is TRBJ1-2 and V is TRBV14, with D unclear. Between the trimmed V and J ends, which lost 0 bases and 0 bases, there was a span of 2 bases. Germline V lookup: CDR1 SGHDN, CDR2 FVKESK. The CDR3 totals 13 residues. The DNA for the CDR3 is TGTGCCAGCAGCCAAGAATCTAACTATGGCTACACCTTC. Translating it yields CASSQESNYGYTF.

This rearrangement joins TRBV24-1 to TRBJ2-1; 7 bases match TRBD1. Trimming took 1 base from V and 10 from J; bases not matched to a gene: 21. This CDR3 has 19 residues. CDR1 and CDR2 (germline): KGHDR, SFDVKD. As DNA, the CDR3 is TGTGCCACCAGTGATTTCGCCGACAGGGAGCTCCTGCAATGGAGAGAGCAGTTCTTC. It specifies CATSDFADRELLQWREQFF.

The rearrangement uses TRBV18 and TRBJ1-5; 7 bases agree with TRBD1. V shed 0 bases, J shed 2 bases, and the junction held 1 base outside the gene matches. The CDR3 spans 15 residues. CDR1 and CDR2 from the germline V gene are KGHSH and LQKENI. Here the CDR3 DNA reads TGTGCCAGCTCACCACCCACAGGGGGCAATCAGCCCCAGCATTTT. Residues: CASSPPTGGNQPQHF.

V is TRBV7-2 and J is TRBJ2-1; perhaps TRBD2 as D (6 bases). The CDR3 extends over 14 amino acids. Germline V CDR1 and CDR2: SGHTA, FQGNSA. Trimming took off 5 bases at V and 10 bases at J, with 18 bases between the two ends. The CDR3 sequence is CASSPRTSREEQFF. The CDR3 DNA reads TGTGCCAGCAGCCCCCGGACGTCCCGGGAGGAGCAGTTCTTC.

The V and J genes are TRBV20-1 and TRBJ2-5, with 9 bases fitting TRBD1. This CDR3 has 16 amino acids. Germline V gives CDR1 DFQATT, CDR2 SNEGSKA (reference sequence). With V trimmed by 3 bases and J by 5 bases, 13 bases remained unmatched. Written as DNA, the CDR3 is TGCAGTGCTAGGGGGGTCGCGACAGGGGGGATGGAGACCCAGTACTTC. Residues: CSARGVATGGMETQYF.

This chain connects TRBV27 to TRBJ1-2; maybe TRBD1 (6 bases). The CDR3 runs 15 residues. Per germline, CDR1 MNHEY and CDR2 SMNVEV (reference sequence). The V end was cut by 6 bases, the J end by 6 bases, with 20 bases between. The CDR3 loop is CASSPLSEQGHGYTF. The DNA of the CDR3 is TGTGCCAGCAGCCCACTCTCGGAACAGGGACATGGCTACACCTTC.

This rearrangement joins TRBV19 to TRBJ1-5; 9 nucleotides match TRBD1. This CDR3 comprises 13 residues. Unmatched junction bases numbered 5, after V lost 8 bases and J lost 6 bases. Germline V gene data show CDR1 as LNHDA and CDR2 as SQIVND (reference sequence). CDR3 region: CASYRGRSQPQHF. As DNA, the CDR3 is TGTGCCAGTTACAGGGGGCGCAGTCAGCCCCAGCATTTT.

The gene calls are TRBV7-2 and TRBJ2-1; 9 nucleotides align to TRBD1. The CDR3 contains 15 residues. Germline values: CDR1 SGHTA, CDR2 FQGNSA. With 5 bases clipped from V and 7 bases from J, the junction kept 9 bases outside the gene matches. CDR3 in DNA: TGTGCCAGCAGCCCTAGTAACAGGGGGCAAAATGAGCAGTTCTTC. This gives the protein CASSPSNRGQNEQFF.

The V and J genes are TRBV30 and TRBJ2-3, with unresolved D. Germline values: CDR1 GTSNPN, CDR2 SVGIG (reference sequence). V lost 5 bases to trimming and J lost 6 bases, with 18 bases between them. The CDR3 extends over 14 amino acids. CDR3 nucleotides: TGTGCCTGGTCGACGGCGACCCGTGGGGATACGCAGTATTTT. This translates into CAWSTATRGDTQYF.

This clonotype was detected once. The junction departs from germline at one end; a sequencing error may be responsible. V is TRBV2 and J is TRBJ2-3; D is ambiguous. The germline CDR1 and CDR2 sequences are SNHLY and FYNNEI. The length of the CDR3 is 14 residues. CDR3 bases: TGTGCCAGCGGTGAAGCTGGCGCCTGGGATACGCAGTATTTT. It translates to CASGEAGAWDTQYF.

This clonotype turned up a few times. V gene TRBV27 combines with J gene TRBJ1-3; D not certain. Trimming took 0 bases from V and 0 from J, leaving 6 bases between them. From germline, CDR1 is MNHEY and CDR2 SMNVEV (reference sequence). The CDR3 totals 15 residues. As DNA, the CDR3 is TGTGCCAGCAGTTTATCCGGGCACTCTGGAAACACCATATATTTT. Encoded protein: CASSLSGHSGNTIYF.

The chain uses TRBV6-2 or TRBV6-3 and TRBJ2-2; 8 positions match TRBD1. V lost 6 bases and J lost 6; bases outside the gene matches: 6. The CDR3 has 14 residues. Germline CDR1 is MNHEY and CDR2 is SVGEGT. The CDR3 DNA reads TGTGCCAGCAGAATCTTACAGGGGGCCGGGGAGCTGTTTTTT. Its translation: CASRILQGAGELFF.

This clonotype was observed a handful of times. The V and J genes are TRBV7-2 and TRBJ1-1; D is undetermined. This CDR3 is 16 amino acids long. Per germline, CDR1 SGHTA and CDR2 FQGNSA. Deletions cut 1 base from V and 3 bases from J, with 15 bases between. In DNA, the CDR3 is TGTGCCAGCAGCTTAGGAATTAGGCTCCGGGACACTGAAGCTTTCTTT. It specifies CASSLGIRLRDTEAFF.

This rearrangement joins TRBV7-2 to TRBJ1-5, with 7 bases matching TRBD1. CDR1 and CDR2 (germline): SGHTA, FQGNSA. V dropped 1 base and J dropped 7; count of bases not matched to a gene: 10. The CDR3 spans 16 residues. The CDR3 DNA sequence: TGTGCCAGCAGCTTAGTAGGGGGCGGGCCTGGCCAGCCCCAGCATTTT. Translating it yields CASSLVGGGPGQPQHF.

The chain links TRBV19 to TRBJ2-1, with a weak D call TRBD1 (6 bases). The CDR3 is 12 residues long. Germline assignment: CDR1 LNHDA and CDR2 SQIVND (reference sequence). V was clipped by 8 bases and J by 6 bases, with 11 bases between them. CDR3 DNA sequence: TGTGCCAGTGGCAGGGGCTTCAATGAGCAGTTCTTC. This encodes CASGRGFNEQFF. Looking up the rest from reference TRBV19 and TRBJ2-1 gives the full variable domain: DGGITQSPKYLFRKEGQNVTLSCEQNLNHDAMYWYRQDPGQGLRLIYYSQIVNDFQKGDIAEGYSVSREKKESFPLTVTSAQKNPTAFYLCASGRGFNEQFFGPGTRLTVL.

The rearrangement joins TRBV10-3 to TRBJ2-5; D may match TRBD1 or TRBD2 (5 bases each). CDR1 ENHRY and CDR2 SYGVKD come from the germline V gene. Trimming stripped 6 bases from V and 0 bases from J, with 11 bases between. The CDR3 loop spans 14 amino acids. In nucleotides, the CDR3 is TGTGCCATCAGGGGGACGGAGTACCAAGAGACCCAGTACTTC. Translated: CAIRGTEYQETQYF.

This clonotype was seen just once. The rearrangement links TRBV12-5 to TRBJ1-1; TRBD1 is a possible D gene (5 bases). Deletions cut 1 base from V and 5 bases from J, with 11 bases between. This CDR3 spans 14 amino acids. Germline V lookup: CDR1 LGHNT, CDR2 FRNRAP. As DNA, the CDR3 is TGTGCTAGTGGTTTGGGGGGGGTGGGGACTGAAGCTTTCTTT. Its translation: CASGLGGVGTEAFF.

The chain is built from TRBV6-1 and TRBJ1-5, with a weak D call TRBD1 (5 bases). The CDR3 loop spans 15 amino acids. Germline assignment: CDR1 MNHNS and CDR2 SASEGT. Trimming pared 7 bases from V and 0 bases from J, leaving 13 bases between. The CDR3, as DNA: TGTGCCAGCAAGAGAGGGACCCTTAGCAATCAGCCCCAGCATTTT. Translating it yields CASKRGTLSNQPQHF.

The chain is built from TRBV19 and TRBJ1-5; the D gene is possibly TRBD1 (6 bases). The CDR3 contains 15 residues. Germline V gene data show CDR1 as LNHDA and CDR2 as SQIVND (reference sequence). V gave up 5 bases and J gave up 3 bases, with 14 bases separating them. DNA for the CDR3: TGTGCCAGTAGTCCACAACAGGGTACCAATCAGCCCCAGCATTTT. It codes for CASSPQQGTNQPQHF. Based on the CDR3 plus reference TRBV19 and TRBJ1-5, the full variable domain is DGGITQSPKYLFRKEGQNVTLSCEQNLNHDAMYWYRQDPGQGLRLIYYSQIVNDFQKGDIAEGYSVSREKKESFPLTVTSAQKNPTAFYLCASSPQQGTNQPQHFGDGTRLSIL.

V usage is TRBV25-1 and J usage is TRBJ1-1; possible D gene TRBD1, 6 bases. There are 13 residues in the CDR3. Trimming left V 6 bases short and J 3 bases short, with 11 bases between. Germline V gene lookup returns CDR1 MGHDK and CDR2 SYGVNS. The CDR3 sequence is CASSRGLDTEAFF. In DNA form, the CDR3 reads TGTGCCAGCAGCAGGGGTTTGGACACTGAAGCTTTCTTT.

V gene TRBV12-3 or TRBV12-4 combines with J gene TRBJ2-3, with a tentative D call TRBD2 (6 bases). V lost 6 bases and J 2 bases, leaving 18 bases between the germline ends. CDR3 length: 16 amino acids. CDR3 loop: CASSPLHGGDTDTQYF. In DNA form, the CDR3 reads TGTGCCAGCAGCCCCCTTCATGGCGGGGACACAGATACGCAGTATTTT.

The V gene is TRBV20-1, the J gene TRBJ2-7; TRBD2 matches 11 bases. Germline CDR1 is DFQATT and CDR2 is SNEGSKA (reference sequence). V dropped 0 bases and J dropped 0; count of bases not matched to a gene: 7. CDR3 size: 17 residues. CDR3 in DNA: TGCAGTGCTAGAGAGGATCATAGCGGGAGGGCCTCCTACGAGCAGTACTTC. It specifies CSAREDHSGRASYEQYF.

This clonotype was recorded a few times. V and J are TRBV20-1 and TRBJ1-5; D gene uncertain. V lost 5 bases, J lost 0 bases, and 14 bases lay in between. This CDR3 region has 15 residues. Germline V gene sequence: CDR1 DFQATT, CDR2 SNEGSKA (reference sequence). The CDR3 region has the DNA TGCAGTGCTGGAGGATACTCAAATAGCAATCAGCCCCAGCATTTT. Its translation is CSAGGYSNSNQPQHF.

Comment on this clonotype: Compared with germline, one end of the junction differs, possibly owing to a read error. The J gene is TRBJ1-1, the V gene TRBV7-2; a possible D gene is TRBD1 (6 bases). CDR3 length: 15 residues. Germline assignment: CDR1 SGHTA and CDR2 FQGNSA. CDR3 amino acids: CASSLGLRGVTEALF. Written as DNA, the CDR3 is TGTGCCAGCAGCTTGGGGTTAAGGGGGGTCACTGAAGCTCTCTTT.

The chain is built from TRBV6-1 and TRBJ2-5, with D perhaps matching TRBD1 (6 bases). CDR3 size: 14 residues. The V gene's germline CDR1 is MNHNS and CDR2 SASEGT. V gave up 6 bases and J gave up 1 base, with 12 bases separating them. DNA for the CDR3: TGTGCCAGCAGGGGGGCACGGACCCAAGAGACCCAGTACTTC. This gives the protein CASRGARTQETQYF.

The chain has TRBV4-1 and TRBJ1-2; TRBD1 agrees at 7 bases. This CDR3 is built from 15 residues. CDR1 MGHRA and CDR2 YSYEKL come from the germline V gene. After removal of 5 bases from V and 5 bases from J, the junction contained 11 bases not matched to a gene. Here the CDR3 DNA reads TGCGCCAGCAGCAGTGGTCTTCCGGGACAGTATGGCTACACCTTC. It codes for CASSSGLPGQYGYTF.